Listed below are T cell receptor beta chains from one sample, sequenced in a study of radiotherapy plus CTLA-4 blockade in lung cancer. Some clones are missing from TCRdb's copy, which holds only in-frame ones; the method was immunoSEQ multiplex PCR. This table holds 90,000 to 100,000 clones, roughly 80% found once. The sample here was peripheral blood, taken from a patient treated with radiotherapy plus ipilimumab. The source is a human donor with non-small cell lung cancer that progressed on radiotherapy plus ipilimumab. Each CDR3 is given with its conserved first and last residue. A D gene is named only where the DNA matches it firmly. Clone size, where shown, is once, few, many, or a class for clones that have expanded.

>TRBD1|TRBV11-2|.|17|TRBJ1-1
TGTGCCAGCAGCTCAAATAGGGGACAGGAGCTGAACACTGAAGCTTTCTTT
CASSSNRGQELNTEAFF
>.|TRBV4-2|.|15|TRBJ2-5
TGTGCCAGCAGCCAGGGGACTGGCGGGCGGGAGACCCAGTACTTC
CASSQGTGGRETQYF
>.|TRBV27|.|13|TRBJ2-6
TGTGCCAGCGGGTATTTAGGGGCCAACGTCCTGACTTTC
CASGYLGANVLTF
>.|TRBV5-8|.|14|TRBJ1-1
TGTGCCAGCAGCTTCACGGGAATGAACACTGAAGCTTTCTTT
CASSFTGMNTEAFF
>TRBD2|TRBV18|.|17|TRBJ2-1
TGTGCCAGCTCAGTTAGACTAGCGGCAAGCTCCTACAATGAGCAGTTCTTC
CASSVRLAASSYNEQFF
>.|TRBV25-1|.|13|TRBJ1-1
TGTGCCAGCAGTGATCTGTGGGGGACTGAAGCTTTCTTT
CASSDLWGTEAFF
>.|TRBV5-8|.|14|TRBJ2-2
TGTGCCAGCAGCATGGGACTCAACACCGGGGAGCTGTTTTTT
CASSMGLNTGELFF
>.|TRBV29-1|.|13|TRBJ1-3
TGCAGCGTTGAGAGGGACCCCGGAAACACCATATATTTT
CSVERDPGNTIYF
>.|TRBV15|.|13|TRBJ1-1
TGTGCCACTAACAACGGGCCCGCATGGGAAGCTTTCTTT
CATNNGPAWEAFF
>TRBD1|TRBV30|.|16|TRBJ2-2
TGTGCCTGGAGTGTTCTGGACAGGGGGTATGACGGGGAGCTGTTTTTT
CAWSVLDRGYDGELFF
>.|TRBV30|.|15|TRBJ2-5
TGTGCCTGGAGTGTACTGATGCGGGGCAAGGAGACCCAGTACTTC
CAWSVLMRGKETQYF
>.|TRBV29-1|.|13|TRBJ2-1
TGCAGCGTTATACTAGCACAGAACAATGAGCAGTTCTTC
CSVILAQNNEQFF
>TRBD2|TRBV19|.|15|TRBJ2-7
TGTGCCAGTAGTACAGGACTAGCGGACAGATACGAGCAGTACTTC
CASSTGLADRYEQYF
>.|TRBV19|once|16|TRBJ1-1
TGTGCCAGTAGGGCGGTGGGGGGCCGGGGGAACACTGAAGCTTTCTTT
CASRAVGGRGNTEAFF
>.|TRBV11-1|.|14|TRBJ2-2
TGTGCCAGCGCCCGCCGGGAGAACACCGGGGAGCTGTTTTTT
CASARRENTGELFF
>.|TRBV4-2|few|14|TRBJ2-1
TGTGCCAGCAGCCAAGAATCCGACGGGAATGAGCAGTTCTTC
CASSQESDGNEQFF
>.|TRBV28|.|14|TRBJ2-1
TGTGCCAGTCGGGGGACGCCAAACTACAATGAGCAGTTCTTC
CASRGTPNYNEQFF
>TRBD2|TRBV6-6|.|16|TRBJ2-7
TGTGCCAGCAGTTTAGCACTAGCGGGGGCCTCCTACGAGCAGTACTTC
CASSLALAGASYEQYF
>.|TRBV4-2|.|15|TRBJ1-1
TGTGCCAGCAGCCAAACTCGAGGCAGGGACACTGAAGCTTTCTTT
CASSQTRGRDTEAFF
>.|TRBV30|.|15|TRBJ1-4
TGTGCCTGGAGTTCCAGCTTCGCAACTAATGAAAAACTGTTTTTT
CAWSSSFATNEKLFF
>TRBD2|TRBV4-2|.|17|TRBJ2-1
TGTGCCAGCAGCCAAATAAAGACTAGCTCCAACTACAATGAGCAGTTCTTC
CASSQIKTSSNYNEQFF
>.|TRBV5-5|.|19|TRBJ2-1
TGTGCCAGCAGCTTGGCTCCGGACCAGTTTTCCCCGGGAATGAATGAGCAGTTCTTC
CASSLAPDQFSPGMNEQFF
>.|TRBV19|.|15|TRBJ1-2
TGTGCCAGTAGCAGGGTAGGGGCAACGGGCTATGGCTACACCTTC
CASSRVGATGYGYTF
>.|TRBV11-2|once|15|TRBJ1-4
TGTGCCAGCAGCGGAAGCTTTCGTACTAATGAAAAACTGTTTTTT
CASSGSFRTNEKLFF
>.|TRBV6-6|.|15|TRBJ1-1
TGTGCCAGCAGACCCGCGGGGATTGGGCACACTGAAGCTTTCTTT
CASRPAGIGHTEAFF